This is a list of T cell receptor beta chains from one sample in a study of T cell repertoires in cytomegalovirus infection. These receptors have no identified antigens. MiXCR was run by TCRdb on the reads, yielding one entry per CDR3 protein. The sample yields some 320,000 distinct CDR3 sequences, approximately 32% seen once. The sample here was cultured PBMCs, taken from culture after CMV antigen stimulation. The source of these receptors is a human donor in good health (CMV status not recorded). Some clones in this sample may be carry-over from other donors' samples. CDR3s include the opening cysteine and the closing phenylalanine or tryptophan. A D gene is named only where the DNA matches it firmly. The listing skips clone size in some rows; elsewhere it reads once, few, many or a size class.

J gene	D gene	V gene	clone size	CDR3 protein	CDR3 DNA
TRBJ1-1	TRBD1	TRBV6-5	few	CASSYQPGQALTAFF	TGTGCCAGCAGTTACCAACCGGGACAGGCCCTGACTGCTTTCTTT
TRBJ2-1	TRBD1	TRBV7-8	few	CASSEGTGGGGEQFF	TGTGCCAGCAGCGAGGGGACAGGGGGCGGAGGTGAGCAGTTCTTC
TRBJ2-7	-	TRBV11-2	-	CASSLDPKGGEQYF	TGTGCCAGCAGCTTAGATCCCAAGGGGGGCGAGCAGTACTTC
TRBJ2-2	-	TRBV2	many	CASSETGELFF	TGTGCCAGCAGTGAAACCGGGGAGCTGTTTTTT
TRBJ2-1	-	TRBV27	few	CASSLSMGERDNEQFF	TGTGCCAGCAGTTTATCGATGGGGGAGCGCGACAATGAGCAGTTCTTC
TRBJ2-3	TRBD2	TRBV7-2	-	CASSSLAGAWTDTQYF	TGTGCCAGCAGCTCCCTAGCGGGAGCATGGACAGATACGCAGTATTTT
TRBJ1-3	-	TRBV12-3/TRBV12-4	-	CASQRGRFSGNTIYF	TGTGCCAGCCAGCGGGGGCGATTCTCTGGAAACACCATATATTTT
TRBJ1-6	-	TRBV6-1	-	CASSELEEAPLHF	TGTGCCAGCAGTGAACTGGAGGAGGCACCCCTCCACTTT
TRBJ2-1	-	TRBV7-2	-	CASSFLHEQFF	TGTGCCAGCAGCTTCCTCCATGAGCAGTTCTTC
TRBJ2-2	TRBD1	TRBV5-1	-	CASSLVRGRDTGELFF	TGCGCCAGCAGCTTGGTGAGGGGGCGAGACACCGGGGAGCTGTTTTTT
TRBJ1-2	-	TRBV30	-	CAWRLGPGYTF	TGTGCCTGGAGGTTGGGGCCCGGCTACACCTTC
TRBJ1-6	-	TRBV7-8	few	CASSLGGQASYNSPLHF	TGTGCCAGCAGCTTAGGCGGGCAGGCGAGCTATAATTCACCCCTCCACTTT
TRBJ2-1	-	TRBV24-1	few	CATRPSDSSYNEQFF	TGTGCCACCAGGCCAAGCGATTCCTCCTACAATGAGCAGTTCTTC
TRBJ1-3	-	TRBV12-3/TRBV12-4	few	CASSTDSWTSSSGNTIYF	TGTGCCAGCAGTACGGATTCTTGGACCTCGAGCTCTGGAAACACCATATATTTT
TRBJ1-1	-	TRBV11-2	-	CASSLGGGETFF	TGTGCCAGCAGCTTGGGCGGGGGGGAAACTTTCTTT
TRBJ1-6	-	TRBV7-6	-	CASSLASSDSPLHF	TGTGCCAGCAGCTTAGCGTCGAGCGATTCGCCCCTCCACTTT
TRBJ2-7	-	TRBV7-3	-	CASSLGPPEQYF	TGTGCCAGCAGCTTGGGTCCCCCTGAGCAGTACTTC
TRBJ2-3	-	TRBV2	few	CASWTVRSPDTQYF	TGTGCCAGCTGGACGGTTAGGAGTCCAGATACGCAGTATTTT
TRBJ1-1	-	TRBV7-9	few	CASDGPLMNTEAFF	TGTGCCAGCGACGGACCACTCATGAACACTGAAGCTTTCTTT
TRBJ1-5	-	TRBV7-2	few	CASSLATVPNQPQHF	TGTGCCAGCAGCTTAGCGACAGTTCCGAATCAGCCCCAGCATTTT
TRBJ1-3	-	TRBV7-2	many	CASSLDSFSGNTIYF	TGTGCCAGCAGCTTAGACAGCTTCTCTGGAAACACCATATATTTT
TRBJ2-3	-	TRBV7-3	-	CASRAAGYTDTQYF	TGTGCCAGCAGGGCCGCGGGGTACACAGATACGCAGTATTTT
TRBJ2-7	-	TRBV2	many	CASSRGQGSYEQYF	TGTGCCAGCAGTCGGGGACAAGGCTCCTACGAGCAGTACTTC
TRBJ1-1	TRBD1	TRBV28	-	CASRRQGVRLISTEAFF	TGTGCCAGCAGACGCCAGGGGGTGAGGCTAATTAGCACTGAAGCTTTCTTT
TRBJ2-1	-	TRBV6-2/TRBV6-3	few	CASRAHRQSYNEQFF	TGTGCCAGCAGGGCCCATCGACAGAGCTACAATGAGCAGTTCTTC
TRBJ1-1	-	TRBV12-3/TRBV12-4	few	CASSPPGAVRNTEAFF	TGTGCCAGCAGTCCCCCAGGGGCGGTTCGGAACACTGAAGCTTTCTTT
TRBJ1-5	-	TRBV28	many	CASSSIGDKYNQPQHF	TGTGCCAGCAGCTCAATCGGGGACAAGTACAATCAGCCCCAGCATTTT
TRBJ1-5	-	TRBV6-2/TRBV6-3	-	CASSYPGRVTQPQHF	TGTGCCAGCAGTTACCCAGGCAGGGTAACTCAGCCCCAGCATTTT
TRBJ2-2	TRBD2	TRBV12-3/TRBV12-4	-	CASSRLLGRVELFF	TGTGCCAGCAGCCGCCTCCTGGGGAGGGTAGAGCTGTTTTTT
TRBJ2-7	TRBD2	TRBV20-1	few	CSAKAGSSYEQYF	TGCAGTGCTAAAGCGGGGAGCTCCTACGAGCAGTACTTC
TRBJ2-3	TRBD2	TRBV27	-	CASSRRTSGSGTQYF	TGTGCCAGCAGCCGGCGGACTAGCGGGAGTGGGACGCAGTATTTT
TRBJ2-7	TRBD1	TRBV19	-	CASSADRDSEQYF	TGTGCCAGTAGTGCCGACCGGGACAGCGAGCAGTACTTC
TRBJ1-3	-	TRBV25-1	-	CASSESDHSGNTIYF	TGTGCCAGCAGTGAATCAGACCACTCTGGAAACACCATATATTTT
TRBJ2-5	TRBD1	TRBV9	-	CASSTGQAETQYF	TGTGCCAGCAGCACCGGACAGGCAGAGACCCAGTACTTC
TRBJ2-2	-	TRBV6-6	-	CASAIPNTGELFF	TGTGCCTCAGCCATACCGAACACCGGGGAGCTGTTTTTT
TRBJ1-4	-	TRBV11-2	-	CASSFPRSSTNEKLFF	TGTGCCAGCAGCTTTCCCAGGTCCTCAACTAATGAAAAACTGTTTTTT
TRBJ2-3	TRBD2	TRBV27	-	CASSPGLQLDTQYF	TGTGCCAGCAGTCCGGGACTACAGCTGGATACGCAGTATTTT
TRBJ1-5	-	TRBV7-2	many	CASSIRGGDQPQHF	TGTGCCAGCAGCATCCGGGGCGGAGATCAGCCCCAGCATTTT
TRBJ2-5	-	TRBV6-2/TRBV6-3	-	CASRPTRGLRETQYF	TGTGCCAGCAGACCTACCAGAGGATTAAGAGAGACCCAGTACTTC
TRBJ2-1	TRBD1	TRBV29-1	once	CSVGGQGINEQFF	TGCAGCGTCGGCGGACAGGGGATAAATGAGCAGTTCTTC
TRBJ2-7	-	TRBV5-1	-	CASSDGDDEQYF	TGCGCCAGCAGCGATGGGGATGACGAGCAGTACTTC
TRBJ2-1	-	TRBV5-5	few	CASSSHGDNEQFF	TGTGCCAGCAGCTCCCACGGGGACAATGAGCAGTTCTTC
TRBJ1-5	TRBD1	TRBV7-8	many	CASSRDRSSNQPQHF	TGTGCCAGCAGCCGGGACAGGAGCAGCAATCAGCCCCAGCATTTT
TRBJ1-1	-	TRBV4-1	-	CASTPRRGVNTEAFF	TGCGCCAGCACCCCCCGAAGAGGGGTGAACACTGAAGCTTTCTTT
TRBJ2-5	-	TRBV11-2	-	CASSSGVDQYF	TGTGCCAGCAGCTCCGGGGTTGACCAGTACTTC
TRBJ2-2	-	TRBV5-4	few	CASSLAGVDIKQYTGELFF	TGTGCCAGCAGCTTGGCAGGGGTTGACATCAAACAATACACCGGGGAGCTGTTTTTT
TRBJ1-5	TRBD1	TRBV4-1	-	CASSLLGTGLNQPQHF	TGCGCCAGCAGCCTGCTCGGGACAGGCCTTAATCAGCCCCAGCATTTT
TRBJ1-6	-	TRBV14	-	CASSQGFNSPLHF	TGTGCCAGCAGCCAGGGGTTTAATTCACCCCTCCACTTT